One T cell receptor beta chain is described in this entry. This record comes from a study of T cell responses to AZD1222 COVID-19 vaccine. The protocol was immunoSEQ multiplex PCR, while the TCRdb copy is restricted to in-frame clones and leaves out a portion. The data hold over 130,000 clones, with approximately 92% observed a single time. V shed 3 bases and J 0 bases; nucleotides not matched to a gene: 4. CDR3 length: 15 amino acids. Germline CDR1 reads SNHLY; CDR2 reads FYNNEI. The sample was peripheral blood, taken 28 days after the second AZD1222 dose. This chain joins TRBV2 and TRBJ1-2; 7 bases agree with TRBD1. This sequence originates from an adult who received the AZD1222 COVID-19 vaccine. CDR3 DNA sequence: TGTGCCAGCAGTGAGGGACAGATCCCTAACTATGGCTACACCTTC. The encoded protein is CASSEGQIPNYGYTF. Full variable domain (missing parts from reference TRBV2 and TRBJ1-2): EPEVTQTPSHQVTQMGQEVILRCVPISNHLYFYWYRQILGQKVEFLVSFYNNEISEKSEIFDDQFSVERPDGSNFTLKIRSTKLEDSAMYFCASSEGQIPNYGYTFGSGTRLTVV.